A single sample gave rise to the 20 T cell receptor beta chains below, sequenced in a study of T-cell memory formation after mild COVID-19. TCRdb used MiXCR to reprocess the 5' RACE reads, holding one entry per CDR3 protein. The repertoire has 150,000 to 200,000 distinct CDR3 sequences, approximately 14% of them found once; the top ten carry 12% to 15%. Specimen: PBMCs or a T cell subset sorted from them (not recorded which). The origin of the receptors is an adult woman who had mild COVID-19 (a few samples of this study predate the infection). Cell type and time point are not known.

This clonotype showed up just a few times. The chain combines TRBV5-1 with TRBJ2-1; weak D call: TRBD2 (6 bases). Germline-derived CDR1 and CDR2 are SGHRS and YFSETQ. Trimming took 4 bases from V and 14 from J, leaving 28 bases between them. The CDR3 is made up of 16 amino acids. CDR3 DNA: TGCGCCAGCAGCCGCCGGGAGCTACTCCGCGATCAGAGCAAGTTCTTC. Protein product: CASSRRELLRDQSKFF.

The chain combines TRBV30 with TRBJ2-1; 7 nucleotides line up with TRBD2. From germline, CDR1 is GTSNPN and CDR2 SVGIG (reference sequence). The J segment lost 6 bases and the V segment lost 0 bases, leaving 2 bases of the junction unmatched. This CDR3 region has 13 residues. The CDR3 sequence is CAWSVASGNEQFF. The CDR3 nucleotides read TGTGCCTGGAGTGTAGCTAGCGGCAATGAGCAGTTCTTC.

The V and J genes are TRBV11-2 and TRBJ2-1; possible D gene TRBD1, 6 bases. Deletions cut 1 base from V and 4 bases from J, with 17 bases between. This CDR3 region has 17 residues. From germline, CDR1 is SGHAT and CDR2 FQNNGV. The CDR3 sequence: CASSLVSRQVLYNEQFF. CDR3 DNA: TGTGCCAGCAGCTTAGTTTCTAGACAGGTTTTGTACAATGAGCAGTTCTTC.

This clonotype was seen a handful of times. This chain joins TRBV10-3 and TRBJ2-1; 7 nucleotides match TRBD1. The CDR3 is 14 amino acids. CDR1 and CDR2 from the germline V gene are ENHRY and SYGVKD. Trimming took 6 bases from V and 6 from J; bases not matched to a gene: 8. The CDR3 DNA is TGTGCCATCAGCCAGGGACAGAGCTTCAATGAGCAGTTCTTC. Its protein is CAISQGQSFNEQFF.

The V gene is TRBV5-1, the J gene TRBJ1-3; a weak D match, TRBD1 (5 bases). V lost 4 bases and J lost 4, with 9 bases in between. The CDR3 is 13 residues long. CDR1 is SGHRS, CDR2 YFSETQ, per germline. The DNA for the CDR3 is TGCGCCAGCAGCGTGGCAGGGGGAAACACCATATATTTT. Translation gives CASSVAGGNTIYF. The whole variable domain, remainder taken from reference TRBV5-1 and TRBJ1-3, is KAGVTQTPRYLIKTRGQQVTLSCSPISGHRSVSWYQQTPGQGLQFLFEYFSETQRNKGNFPGRFSGRQFSNSRSEMNVSTLELGDSALYLCASSVAGGNTIYFGEGSWLTVV.

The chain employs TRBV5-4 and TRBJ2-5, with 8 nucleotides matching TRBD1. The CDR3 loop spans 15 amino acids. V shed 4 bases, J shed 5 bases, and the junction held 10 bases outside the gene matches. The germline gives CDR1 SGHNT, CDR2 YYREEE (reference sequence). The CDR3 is CASSLPQGAGETQYF. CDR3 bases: TGTGCCAGCAGCCTACCTCAGGGGGCAGGGGAGACCCAGTACTTC.

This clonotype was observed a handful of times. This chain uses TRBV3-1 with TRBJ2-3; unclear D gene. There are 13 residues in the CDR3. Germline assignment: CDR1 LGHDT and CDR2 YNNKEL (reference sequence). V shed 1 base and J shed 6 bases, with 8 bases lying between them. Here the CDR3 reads CASSQGPRDTQYF. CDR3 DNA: TGTGCCAGCAGCCAAGGTCCTCGGGATACGCAGTATTTT.

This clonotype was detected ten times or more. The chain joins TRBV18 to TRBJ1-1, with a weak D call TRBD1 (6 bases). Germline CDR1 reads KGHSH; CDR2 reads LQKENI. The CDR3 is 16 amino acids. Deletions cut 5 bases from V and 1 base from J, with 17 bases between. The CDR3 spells CASSSGTPWGNTEAFF. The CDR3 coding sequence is TGTGCCAGCTCATCCGGGACACCCTGGGGGAACACTGAAGCTTTCTTT.

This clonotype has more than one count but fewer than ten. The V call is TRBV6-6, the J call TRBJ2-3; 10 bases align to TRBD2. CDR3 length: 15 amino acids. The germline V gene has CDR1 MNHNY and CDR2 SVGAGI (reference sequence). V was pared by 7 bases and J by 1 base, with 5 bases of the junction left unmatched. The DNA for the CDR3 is TGTGCCAGCATGGCCGGGACTAGCGGCACAGATACGCAGTATTTT. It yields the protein CASMAGTSGTDTQYF.

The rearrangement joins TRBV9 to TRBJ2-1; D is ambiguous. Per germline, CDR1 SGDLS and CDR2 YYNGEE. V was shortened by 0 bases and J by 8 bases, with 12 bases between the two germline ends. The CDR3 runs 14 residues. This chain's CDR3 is CASSVEASIHEQFF. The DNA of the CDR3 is TGTGCCAGCAGCGTAGAGGCTTCAATCCATGAGCAGTTCTTC.

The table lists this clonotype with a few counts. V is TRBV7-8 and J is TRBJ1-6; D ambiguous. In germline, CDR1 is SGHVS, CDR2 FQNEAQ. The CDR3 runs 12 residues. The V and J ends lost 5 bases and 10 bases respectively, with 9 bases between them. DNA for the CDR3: TGTGCCAGCAGCCCGGGAAACTCACCCCTCCACTTT. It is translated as CASSPGNSPLHF.

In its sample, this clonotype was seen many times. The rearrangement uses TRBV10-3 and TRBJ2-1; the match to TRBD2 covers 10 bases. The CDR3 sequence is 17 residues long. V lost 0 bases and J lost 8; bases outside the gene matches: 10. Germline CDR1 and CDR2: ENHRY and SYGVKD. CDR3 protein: CAISESIAGGFVDEQFF. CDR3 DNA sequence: TGTGCCATCAGTGAGTCGATAGCGGGAGGTTTTGTTGATGAGCAGTTCTTC.

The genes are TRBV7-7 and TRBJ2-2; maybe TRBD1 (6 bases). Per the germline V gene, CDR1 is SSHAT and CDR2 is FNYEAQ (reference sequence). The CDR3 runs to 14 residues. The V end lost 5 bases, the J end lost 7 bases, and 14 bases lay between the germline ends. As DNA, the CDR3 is TGTGCCAGCAGCCCTAAAGCAGGGGTCGGGGAGCTGTTTTTT. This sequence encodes CASSPKAGVGELFF.

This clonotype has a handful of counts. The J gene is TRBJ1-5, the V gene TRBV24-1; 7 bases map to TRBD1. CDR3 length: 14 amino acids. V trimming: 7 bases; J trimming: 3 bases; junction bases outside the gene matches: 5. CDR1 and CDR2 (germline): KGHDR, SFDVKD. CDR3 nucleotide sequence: TGTGCCACCAGCCGGGACAGCGTCAATCAGCCCCAGCATTTT. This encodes CATSRDSVNQPQHF.

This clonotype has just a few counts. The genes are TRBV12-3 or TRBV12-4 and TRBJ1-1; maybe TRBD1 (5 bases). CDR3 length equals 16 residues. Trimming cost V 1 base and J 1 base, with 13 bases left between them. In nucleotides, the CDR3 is TGTGCCAGCAGTTTAGACCCCCGACAGTCGAACACTGAAGCTTTCTTT. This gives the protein CASSLDPRQSNTEAFF.

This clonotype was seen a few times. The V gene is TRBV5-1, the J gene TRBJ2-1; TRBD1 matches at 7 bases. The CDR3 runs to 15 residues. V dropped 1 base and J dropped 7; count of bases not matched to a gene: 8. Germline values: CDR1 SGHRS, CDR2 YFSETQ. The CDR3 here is CASSLREQGKNEQFF. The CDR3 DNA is TGCGCCAGCAGCTTGCGGGAACAGGGGAAGAATGAGCAGTTCTTC. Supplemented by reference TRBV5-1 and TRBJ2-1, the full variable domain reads KAGVTQTPRYLIKTRGQQVTLSCSPISGHRSVSWYQQTPGQGLQFLFEYFSETQRNKGNFPGRFSGRQFSNSRSEMNVSTLELGDSALYLCASSLREQGKNEQFFGPGTRLTVL.

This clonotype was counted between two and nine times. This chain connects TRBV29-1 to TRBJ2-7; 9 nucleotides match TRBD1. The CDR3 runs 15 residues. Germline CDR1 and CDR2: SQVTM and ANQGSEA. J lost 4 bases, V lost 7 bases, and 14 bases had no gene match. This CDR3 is CSARDRDLPGYEQYF. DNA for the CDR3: TGCAGCGCCCGGGACAGGGACCTCCCGGGGTACGAGCAGTACTTC.

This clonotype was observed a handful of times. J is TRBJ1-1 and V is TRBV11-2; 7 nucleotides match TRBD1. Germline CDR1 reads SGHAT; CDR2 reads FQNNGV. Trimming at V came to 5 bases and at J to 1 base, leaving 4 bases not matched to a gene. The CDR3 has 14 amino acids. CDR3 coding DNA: TGTGCCAGCAGCCCCCGGGACAGGAACACTGAAGCTTTCTTT. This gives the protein CASSPRDRNTEAFF.

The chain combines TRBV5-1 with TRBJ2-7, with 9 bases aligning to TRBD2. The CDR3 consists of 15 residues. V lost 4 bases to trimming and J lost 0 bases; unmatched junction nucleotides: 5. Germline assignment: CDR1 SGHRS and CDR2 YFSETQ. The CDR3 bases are TGCGCCAGCAGCGAAACTAGCGGGCACTCCTACGAGCAGTACTTC. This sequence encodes CASSETSGHSYEQYF.

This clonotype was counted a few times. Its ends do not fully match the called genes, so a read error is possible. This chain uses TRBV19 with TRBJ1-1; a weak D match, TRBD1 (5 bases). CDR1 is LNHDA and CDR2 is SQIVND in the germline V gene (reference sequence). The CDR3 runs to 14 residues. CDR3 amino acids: CASQEGWGNAEAFF. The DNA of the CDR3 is TGTGCCAGTCAGGAGGGCTGGGGGAACGCTGAAGCTTTCTTT.